Sequencing of this T cell receptor (beta chain) was carried out in a study of T-cell memory formation after mild COVID-19 (dated by TCRdb to 2020 to 2023). Broadly, across the study: TCR sequence clusters from the two donors were found to be largely donor specific. In two donors, T-cell clones that expanded and contracted after mild COVID-19 were tracked by sequencing TCRalpha and TCRbeta repertoires over time. The cohort comprised two young, previously healthy adult volunteers, one female and one male. Broad study findings and their caveats: Balanced CD4/CD8 phenotypes were observed for clones contracting from day 15 to 85, whereas a bias towards CD4+ was observed for a second wave of clones expanding from day 15 to 37. Contracting CD4+ clones were located mainly in the CM and EM memory subsets, whereas CD8+ clones were found to be enriched in EMRA. The study included only a couple of mild cases, and larger cohorts that include severe cases with pre-infection samples were judged to be necessary. SARS-CoV-2 specificity was not confirmed for the second-wave clones peaking on day 37. Some responding clones were detected in pre-infection memory, suggesting pre-existing cross-reactive memory T cells joined the SARS-CoV-2 response.

Ficoll-Paque density gradient centrifugation was used to isolate PBMCs. TCRdb shows the sequencer as Illumina NovaSeq 6000. cDNA libraries for TCRalpha and TCRbeta were prepared by 5'RACE using constant-segment primers, with sample barcodes and unique molecular identifiers added. Trizol reagent was used to extract RNA from every sample. Amplification of the libraries took two PCR steps, and the second step added a second sample barcode plus Illumina TruSeq adapters. Sequencing of the libraries was done on an Illumina NovaSeq, producing 2 x 150 bp paired-end reads. The paper's processing steps were these. The reads were demultiplexed and collapsed into UMI-guided consensus sequences using migec v1.2.7. Using mixcr v2.1.11, the UMI consensuses were aligned to TRA and TRB V and J templates and assembled into clonotypes. A clonotype was counted as expanded or contracted only when both edgeR and NoisET called the clonotype significant, with the noise models trained on biological replicates. For edgeR calls, the cutoffs were a false discovery rate-adjusted p below 0.01 and a log2 fold-change threshold of 1. As an exploratory analysis of dynamics, max-normalized trajectories of the 1000 most abundant clonotypes were examined with PCA combined with hierarchical clustering. Separately sequenced CD4+ and CD8+ repertoires were used to assign the CD4 or CD8 phenotype of responding clones. Starting from the raw public reads, TCRdb applied fastp trimming at Q25, assembled clones with MiXCR and retained in-frame beta chains. Duplicate CDR3 protein sequences are folded into a single record with the most common DNA and genes. These V and J calls derive from TCRdb rather than the authors' analysis. This sample lists more than 300,000 distinct CDR3 sequences; around an eighth were detected once. The ten largest clones add up to roughly a fifth of the sample.

This clonotype has ten or more counts. There is no known antigen for this receptor. It has no much larger one-base neighbor in the sample; base qualities were not kept. Sequenced material: PBMCs or a T cell subset sorted from them (not recorded which). The receptor was derived from a man aged 18 to 29 who had mild COVID-19 (a few samples of this study predate the infection). The sample titles of this study are shuffled in the database, so cell type and time point are left out; the donor was told from shared clones.

CDR3 region: CASSTLTDTQYF. The sequenced DNA is TGTGCCAGCAGCACCCTCACAGATACGCAGTATTTT. This sequence uses TRBV6-2 or TRBV6-3 and TRBJ2-3; no D segment can be confidently identified. Cut back by 6 bases and 2 bases, the V and J ends lie 6 bases apart. CDR1 and CDR2, looked up from the germline V gene, are MNHEY and SVGEGT. The CDR3 measures 12 amino acids from cysteine to phenylalanine. The retained sequence is limited to the CDR3, 36 bases, with the frame set at the first base.